Following are 2 T cell receptor beta chains from one sample sequenced in a study of T cell changes during pregnancy in multiple sclerosis (dated by TCRdb to the late 2010s). Libraries were constructed by the immunoSEQ multiplex PCR assay. The source is immuneACCESS, and TCRdb retained only in-frame sequences with V and J called. Part of the clones is not carried over; for the studies checked, unresolved V genes explain less than half of this, and the remainder is unexplained. The sample data list 73,000 or so clones, and around 90% of these were observed just once. The ten largest clones capture over 7.5% of the sample. Sequenced material: peripheral blood, taken after pregnancy. All receptors come from a female donor in good health, enrolled as a control in a pregnancy study.

This clone was observed once. The chain links TRBV2 to TRBJ2-6; tentatively, D is TRBD1 (6 bases). The V end was cut by 4 bases, the J end by 0 bases, with 7 bases between. CDR1 and CDR2 from the germline V gene are SNHLY and FYNNEI. The length of the CDR3 is 15 residues. CDR3 in amino acids: CASSGQASGANVLTF. CDR3 DNA: TGTGCCAGCAGTGGACAGGCCTCTGGGGCCAACGTCCTGACTTTC. Combining the CDR3 with reference TRBV2 and TRBJ2-6 gives the whole variable domain EPEVTQTPSHQVTQMGQEVILRCVPISNHLYFYWYRQILGQKVEFLVSFYNNEISEKSEIFDDQFSVERPDGSNFTLKIRSTKLEDSAMYFCASSGQASGANVLTFGAGSRLTVL.

Regarding this clone: This CDR3 fails to terminate in the conserved phenylalanine or tryptophan, so it likely reflects a read error. The chain carries TRBV18 and TRBJ1-2, with 8 bases matching TRBD1. The CDR3 extends over 14 amino acids. The germline CDR1 and CDR2 sequences are KGHSH and LQKENI. The DNA for the CDR3 is TGTGTCAGCTCACGCGGCAGGGGGCTCGGTGGCTACACCATC. Protein product: CVSSRGRGLGGYTI.